Each of the 24 T cell receptor beta chains below was sequenced from the same sample in a study of T cells in localized non-small cell lung cancer. Sequenced by immunoSEQ multiplex PCR; TCRdb stores in-frame clones only, minus some. The table records tens of thousands of clones, approximately 87% of them present only once. The sample in question was peripheral blood, obtained before any cancer treatment. Receptor source: a woman aged 35 to 75 with stage I lung adenocarcinoma.

This rearrangement joins TRBV21-1 to TRBJ1-5. TRBV21-1 is a pseudogene segment. The CDR3 consists of 17 residues. CDR3 residues: CASSPQRGTPWEQPQHF. The CDR3 DNA reads as TGTGCCAGCAGCCCCCAGCGGGGAACACCCTGGGAACAGCCCCAGCATTTT.

The J gene is TRBJ1-3, the V gene TRBV9; D remains unclear. Trimming removed 3 bases from V and 0 bases from J, with 7 bases in between. Germline V lookup: CDR1 SGDLS, CDR2 YYNGEE. This CDR3 has 14 residues. CDR3 nucleotide sequence: TGTGCCAGCAGCGCCGAGGTCTCTGGAAACACCATATATTTT. This codes for CASSAEVSGNTIYF.

In nucleotides, the CDR3 is TGTGCCAGCACCCCCCCCGGGGGTGTCGATTCACCCCTCCACTTT. Its protein is CASTPPGGVDSPLHF. The rearrangement joins TRBV5-6 to TRBJ1-6, with D tentatively TRBD1 (5 bases). Germline V CDR1 and CDR2: SGHDT, YYEEEE. The CDR3 is 15 amino acids. V was trimmed by 6 bases and J by 8 bases, leaving 18 bases between them.

The J gene is TRBJ2-3, the V gene TRBV5-1, with 10 bases lining up with TRBD2. CDR3 length equals 15 residues. Per the germline V gene, CDR1 is SGHRS and CDR2 is YFSETQ. V lost 2 bases to trimming and J lost 3 bases; unmatched junction nucleotides: 3. CDR3 bases: TGCGCCAGCAGCTTTCTAGCGGGGGTAACAGATACGCAGTATTTT. Protein product: CASSFLAGVTDTQYF.

The chain has TRBV7-8 and TRBJ2-2, with D maybe TRBD1 (5 bases). Trimming cost V 6 bases and J 3 bases, with 8 bases left between them. Germline V gene lookup returns CDR1 SGHVS and CDR2 FQNEAQ. CDR3 length equals 13 residues. CDR3 amino acids: CASRRQYTGELFF. CDR3 coding DNA: TGTGCCAGCAGAAGACAGTACACCGGGGAGCTGTTTTTT.

This chain joins TRBV2 and TRBJ2-2, with D possibly TRBD1 on 5 matching bases. CDR1 and CDR2 (germline): SNHLY, FYNNEI. CDR3 length: 14 residues. Trimming removed 6 bases from V and 1 base from J, with 9 bases in between. The chain's CDR3 is CASRSTVNTGELFF. The CDR3 nucleotides read TGTGCCAGCAGGTCGACAGTGAACACCGGGGAGCTGTTTTTT.

This rearrangement joins TRBV27 to TRBJ1-6, with TRBD1 identical over 7 bases. V lost 0 bases and J lost 11; bases outside the gene matches: 7. The CDR3 runs to 15 residues. Germline V gives CDR1 MNHEY, CDR2 SMNVEV (reference sequence). CDR3 nucleotides: TGTGCCAGCAGTTTATCGGGCAGGGGGAATGCACCCCTCCACTTT. This gives the protein CASSLSGRGNAPLHF.

The J gene is TRBJ2-4, the V gene TRBV19, with 13 bases aligning to TRBD2. The CDR3 has 17 residues. Germline V gene sequence: CDR1 LNHDA, CDR2 SQIVND (reference sequence). V trimming: 10 bases; J trimming: 3 bases; junction bases outside the gene matches: 12. CDR3 sequence: CATEGLAGARGKNIQYF. The CDR3 DNA sequence: TGTGCCACAGAAGGACTAGCGGGGGCCCGGGGCAAAAACATTCAGTACTTC.

The J gene is TRBJ2-1, the V gene TRBV6-5; 13 positions match TRBD2. The CDR3 sequence is 15 residues long. V lost 4 bases, J lost 8 bases, and 5 bases stayed unmatched. CDR1 is MNHEY and CDR2 is SVGAGI in the germline V gene. The CDR3 nucleotides read TGTGCCAGCAGTTCACTAGCGGGGGGGCAGCATGAGCAGTTCTTC. This sequence encodes CASSSLAGGQHEQFF.

The chain carries TRBV10-3 and TRBJ1-3, with TRBD1 identical over 7 bases. This CDR3 is built from 14 residues. The V and J ends lost 2 bases and 4 bases, in that order; junction bases with no gene match: 2. The germline gives CDR1 ENHRY, CDR2 SYGVKD. CDR3 loop: CAISEVGGGNTIYF. The CDR3 nucleotides are TGTGCCATCAGTGAGGTAGGGGGCGGAAACACCATATATTTT.

The rearrangement links TRBV5-1 to TRBJ1-2; possible D gene TRBD1, 6 bases. Between the trimmed V and J ends, which lost 4 bases and 4 bases, there was a span of 11 bases. The germline V gene has CDR1 SGHRS and CDR2 YFSETQ. CDR3 size: 13 residues. The DNA for the CDR3 is TGCGCCAGCAGCCGGACAGCACCCTATGGCTACACCTTC. Translating gives CASSRTAPYGYTF.

The count of this clone is one. The chain has TRBV7-9 and TRBJ2-3; tentatively, D is TRBD2 (6 bases). Trimming stripped 5 bases from V and 2 bases from J, with 14 bases between. CDR3 length equals 15 residues. Germline CDR1 SEHNR, CDR2 FQNEAQ (reference sequence). CDR3 protein: CASSLTSGDTDTQYF. The CDR3 region has the DNA TGTGCCAGCAGCCTAACCTCGGGGGACACAGATACGCAGTATTTT.

The J gene is TRBJ2-5, the V gene TRBV11-2; D unresolved. CDR3 size: 14 residues. The V gene lost 1 base and the J gene lost 1 base, with 7 bases spanning the gap. CDR1 and CDR2 from the germline V gene are SGHAT and FQNNGV. The DNA for the CDR3 is TGTGCCAGCAGCTTAGCGACGAGCCAAGAGACCCAGTACTTC. Its protein is CASSLATSQETQYF. Using reference TRBV11-2 and TRBJ2-5 for the parts outside the CDR3, the full variable domain is EAGVAQSPRYKIIEKRQSVAFWCNPISGHATLYWYQQILGQGPKLLIQFQNNGVVDDSQLPKDRFSAERLKGVDSTLKIQPAKLEDSAVYLCASSLATSQETQYFGPGTRLLVL.

This chain connects TRBV27 to TRBJ1-6; maybe TRBD1 (6 bases). V lost 6 bases and J lost 0, with 9 bases in between. The CDR3 extends over 15 amino acids. Per the germline V gene, CDR1 is MNHEY and CDR2 is SMNVEV (reference sequence). The CDR3 DNA sequence: TGTGCCAGCAGGTCACAGGGCTCCTATAATTCACCCCTCCACTTT. It encodes CASRSQGSYNSPLHF.

The rearrangement uses TRBV2 and TRBJ1-4; D gene ambiguous. CDR3 length: 15 residues. Germline CDR1 and CDR2: SNHLY and FYNNEI. V was clipped by 6 bases and J by 3 bases, with 14 bases between them. The CDR3 loop is CASRLGRSPNEKLFF. The CDR3 DNA follows: TGTGCCAGCAGACTTGGACGTTCGCCTAATGAAAAACTGTTTTTT.

The chain recombines TRBV6-5 with TRBJ1-6; tentative D call: TRBD1 (6 bases). Trimming cost V 7 bases and J 5 bases, with 15 bases left between them. The CDR3 is 15 residues long. Germline V gene lookup returns CDR1 MNHEY and CDR2 SVGAGI. In DNA, the CDR3 is TGTGCCAGCAAGGTCCAGGGGATTAATAATTCACCCCTCCACTTT. Translating it yields CASKVQGINNSPLHF.

The chain recombines TRBV9 with TRBJ2-3; a weak D match, TRBD1 (6 bases). CDR1 is SGDLS and CDR2 is YYNGEE in the germline V gene. V shed 0 bases and J shed 1 base, with 15 bases lying between them. The CDR3 length is 17 residues. CDR3 sequence reads: CASSVEGHQVRTDTQYF. DNA of the CDR3: TGTGCCAGCAGCGTAGAGGGACACCAGGTTCGCACAGATACGCAGTATTTT. Full variable domain (rest looked up from reference TRBV9 and TRBJ2-3): DSGVTQTPKHLITATGQRVTLRCSPRSGDLSVYWYQQSLDQGLQFLIQYYNGEERAKGNILERFSAQQFPDLHSELNLSSLELGDSALYFCASSVEGHQVRTDTQYFGPGTRLTVL.

The chain has TRBV30 and TRBJ1-4; D is undetermined. From germline, CDR1 is GTSNPN and CDR2 SVGIG (reference sequence). The V end was cut by 5 bases, the J end by 8 bases, with 30 bases between. The CDR3 is 18 amino acids. CDR3 in amino acids: CAWAAASVVGRLDEKLFF. CDR3 in DNA: TGTGCCTGGGCCGCCGCTTCGGTCGTCGGCCGGTTGGACGAAAAACTGTTTTTT. The whole variable domain, filled in from reference TRBV30 and TRBJ1-4, reads SQTIHQWPATLVQPVGSPLSLECTVEGTSNPNLYWYRQAAGRGLQLLFYSVGIGQISSEVPQNLSASRPQDRQFILSSKKLLLSDSGFYLCAWAAASVVGRLDEKLFFGSGTQLSVL.

For the CDR3, the DNA is TGTGCCAGCAGCCCCCGGGCCCAGGATACGCAGTATTTT. Its protein product is CASSPRAQDTQYF. This chain joins TRBV5-6 and TRBJ2-3; D gene uncertain. Germline V gene lookup returns CDR1 SGHDT and CDR2 YYEEEE. The CDR3 is 13 residues long. Trimming stripped 4 bases from V and 6 bases from J, with 12 bases between.

The chain employs TRBV6-5 and TRBJ1-2; 8 positions agree with TRBD1. The CDR3 spans 14 residues. The J segment lost 9 bases and the V segment lost 4 bases, leaving 10 bases of the junction unmatched. CDR1 is MNHEY and CDR2 is SVGAGI in the germline V gene. The CDR3 loop is CASSSADREGSYTF. CDR3 nucleotides: TGTGCCAGCAGTTCCGCGGACAGGGAAGGGAGCTACACCTTC.

The chain links TRBV7-9 to TRBJ1-5; TRBD1 is a possible D gene (5 bases). The CDR3 contains 13 residues. V was trimmed by 0 bases and J by 5 bases, leaving 5 bases between them. Germline V gene sequence: CDR1 SEHNR, CDR2 FQNEAQ (reference sequence). The CDR3 nucleotides read TGTGCCAGCAGCTTAGCAGGGGATCAGCCCCAGCATTTT. Amino acids: CASSLAGDQPQHF.

This rearrangement joins TRBV5-1 to TRBJ2-1; D is unresolved. Germline V lookup: CDR1 SGHRS, CDR2 YFSETQ. This CDR3 spans 13 amino acids. V lost 0 bases, J lost 1 base, and 2 bases lay in between. CDR3 in amino acids: CASSLGSYNEQFF. Written as DNA, the CDR3 is TGCGCCAGCAGCTTGGGGTCCTACAATGAGCAGTTCTTC.

The V and J genes are TRBV7-2 and TRBJ2-7, with 9 bases matching TRBD1. CDR1 is SGHTA and CDR2 is FQGNSA in the germline V gene. J gave up 3 bases and V 5 bases, and 11 bases lay outside the gene matches. The CDR3 runs to 16 residues. CDR3 sequence: CASSTQGGQGIYEQYF. The CDR3, as DNA: TGTGCCAGCAGCACCCAGGGGGGACAGGGTATCTACGAGCAGTACTTC.

The chain employs TRBV9 and TRBJ2-5, with D possibly being TRBD1 (5 bases). The length of the CDR3 is 15 residues. Trimming shortened V by 1 base and J by 1 base, and 11 bases separated the two germline ends. Germline CDR1 reads SGDLS; CDR2 reads YYNGEE. DNA for the CDR3: TGTGCCAGCAGCGTACCCCAGGGCAGCCAAGAGACCCAGTACTTC. Encoded protein: CASSVPQGSQETQYF. Together with reference TRBV9 and TRBJ2-5, the CDR3 gives the full variable domain: DSGVTQTPKHLITATGQRVTLRCSPRSGDLSVYWYQQSLDQGLQFLIQYYNGEERAKGNILERFSAQQFPDLHSELNLSSLELGDSALYFCASSVPQGSQETQYFGPGTRLLVL.